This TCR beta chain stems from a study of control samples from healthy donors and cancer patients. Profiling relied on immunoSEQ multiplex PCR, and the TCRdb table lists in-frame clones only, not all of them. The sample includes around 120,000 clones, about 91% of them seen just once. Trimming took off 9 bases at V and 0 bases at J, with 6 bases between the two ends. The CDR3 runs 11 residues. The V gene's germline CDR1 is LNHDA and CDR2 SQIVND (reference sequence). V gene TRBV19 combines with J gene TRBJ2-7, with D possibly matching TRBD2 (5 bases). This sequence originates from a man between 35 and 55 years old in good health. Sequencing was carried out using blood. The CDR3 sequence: CARLDSYEQYF. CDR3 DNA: TGTGCCAGACTAGACTCCTACGAGCAGTACTTC.